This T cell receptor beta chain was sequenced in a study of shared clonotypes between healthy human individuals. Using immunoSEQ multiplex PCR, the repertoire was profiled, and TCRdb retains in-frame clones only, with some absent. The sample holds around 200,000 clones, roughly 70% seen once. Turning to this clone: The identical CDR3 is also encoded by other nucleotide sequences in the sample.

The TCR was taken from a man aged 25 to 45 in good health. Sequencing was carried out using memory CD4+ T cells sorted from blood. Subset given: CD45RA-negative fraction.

In nucleotides, the CDR3 is TGTGCCAGCAGCTTGGACAGCAACACTGAAGCTTTCTTT. Encoded protein: CASSLDSNTEAFF. The chain joins TRBV7-2 to TRBJ1-1; D perhaps matches TRBD1 (6 bases). CDR3 length: 13 amino acids. Deletions cut 3 bases from V and 2 bases from J, with 7 bases between. Germline lookup yields CDR1 SGHTA and CDR2 FQGNSA.